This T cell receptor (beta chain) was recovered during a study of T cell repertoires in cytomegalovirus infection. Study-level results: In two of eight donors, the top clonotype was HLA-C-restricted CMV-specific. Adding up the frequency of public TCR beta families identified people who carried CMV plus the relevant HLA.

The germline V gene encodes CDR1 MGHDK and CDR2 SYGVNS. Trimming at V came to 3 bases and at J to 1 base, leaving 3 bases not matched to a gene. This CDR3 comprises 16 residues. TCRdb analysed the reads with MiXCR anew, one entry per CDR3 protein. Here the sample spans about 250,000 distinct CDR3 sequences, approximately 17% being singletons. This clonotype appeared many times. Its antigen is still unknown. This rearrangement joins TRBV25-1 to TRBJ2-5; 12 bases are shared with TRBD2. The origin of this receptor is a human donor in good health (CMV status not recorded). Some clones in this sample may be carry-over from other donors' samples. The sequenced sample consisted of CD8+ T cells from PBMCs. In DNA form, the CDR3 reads TGTGCCAGCAGTGAGACTAGCGGGGGAACCCAAGAGACCCAGTACTTC. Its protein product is CASSETSGGTQETQYF.